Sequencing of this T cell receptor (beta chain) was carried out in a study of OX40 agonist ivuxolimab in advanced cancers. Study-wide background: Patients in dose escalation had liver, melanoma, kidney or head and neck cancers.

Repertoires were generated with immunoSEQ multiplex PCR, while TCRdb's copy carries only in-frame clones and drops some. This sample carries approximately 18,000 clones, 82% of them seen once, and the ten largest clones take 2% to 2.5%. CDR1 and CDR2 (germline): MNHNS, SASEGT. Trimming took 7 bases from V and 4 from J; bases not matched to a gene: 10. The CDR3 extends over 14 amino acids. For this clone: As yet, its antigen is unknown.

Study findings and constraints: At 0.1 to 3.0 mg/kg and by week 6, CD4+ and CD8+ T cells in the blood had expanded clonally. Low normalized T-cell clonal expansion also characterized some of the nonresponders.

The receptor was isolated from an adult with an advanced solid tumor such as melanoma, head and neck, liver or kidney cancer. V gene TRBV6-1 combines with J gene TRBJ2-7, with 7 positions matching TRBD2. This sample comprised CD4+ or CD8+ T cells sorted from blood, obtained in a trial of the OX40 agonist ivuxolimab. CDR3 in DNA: TGTGCCAGCAACTCACTAGCGACGGGTTACGAGCAGTACTTC. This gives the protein CASNSLATGYEQYF.